The sequence of this T cell receptor beta chain was determined in a study of sequential checkpoint blockade in melanoma. About the study: Arm A got nivolumab then ipilimumab; arm B the reverse, 1:1. Maintenance nivolumab came after either treatment sequence.

V gave up 7 bases and J gave up 3 bases, with 15 bases separating them. Germline assignment: CDR1 MDHEN and CDR2 SYDVKM. The CDR3 runs 15 residues. The sample's treatment: randomized to nivolumab then ipilimumab (arm A) or the reverse (arm B). DNA-damaging chemotherapy had not been given to any patient beforehand. Live CD3+CD8+ CD19− CD56− cells were sorted from PBMCs. Libraries were prepared by immunoSEQ multiplex PCR; TCRdb keeps only in-frame clonotypes and omits some of them. The sample gives around 22,000 clones, about two thirds of which show up once; under 20% is in the top ten. The sequence derives from a human donor with melanoma. The V gene is TRBV28, the J gene TRBJ2-2, with TRBD2 as a possible D gene (5 bases). The sample consisted of CD8+ T cells sorted from blood (inferred from file names), taken from a patient given nivolumab and ipilimumab in sequence. The CDR3 protein is CASTAPLAHTGELFF. The CDR3 bases are TGTGCCAGCACCGCCCCCCTAGCTCACACCGGGGAGCTGTTTTTT.